This T cell receptor (beta chain) was recorded in a study of T-cell reconstitution after alpha-beta-depleted transplantation in children. Study-level points and caveats: Surviving recipient T cells and thymic progenitors produced the high day-60 TCRbeta diversity seen in some patients.

This CDR3 comprises 13 residues. Germline CDR1 and CDR2: WNHNN and SYGVQD (reference sequence). Trimming removed 0 bases at V and 15 bases at J, with 15 bases between. Construction of the TCRbeta library involved unique molecular identifiers. In TCRdb, the PCR reads were re-called with MiXCR into one record per CDR3 protein. Found here are fewer than 550,000 distinct CDR3 sequences, around 16% of them singletons; the top ten hold under 30%. In the case of this clonotype: The antigen is unknown.

Sequencing used PBMCs, mostly from graft donor cells, obtained 360 days after TCRalphabeta/CD19-depleted stem cell transplant. The clonotype comes from a boy under two years old who had a stem cell transplant for Wiskott-Aldrich syndrome, so the T cells may come from the graft donor. V and J are TRBV10-1 and TRBJ2-1; D remains unclear. The CDR3 is CASSESIHTERFF. The DNA for the CDR3 is TGCGCCAGCAGTGAGTCGATTCATACCGAGAGGTTCTTC.